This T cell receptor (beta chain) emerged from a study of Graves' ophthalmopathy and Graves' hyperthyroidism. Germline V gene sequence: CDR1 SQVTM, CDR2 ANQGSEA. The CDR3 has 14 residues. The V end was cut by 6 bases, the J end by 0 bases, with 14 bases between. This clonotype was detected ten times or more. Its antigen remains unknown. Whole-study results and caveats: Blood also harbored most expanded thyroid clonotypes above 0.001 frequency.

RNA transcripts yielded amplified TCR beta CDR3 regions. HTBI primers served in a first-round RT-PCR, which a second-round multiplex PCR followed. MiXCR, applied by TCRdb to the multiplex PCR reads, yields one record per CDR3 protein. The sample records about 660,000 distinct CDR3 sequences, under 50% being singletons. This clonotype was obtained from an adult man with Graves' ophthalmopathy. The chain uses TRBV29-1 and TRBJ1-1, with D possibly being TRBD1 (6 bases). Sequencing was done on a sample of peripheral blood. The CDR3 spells CSVLWGALNTEAFF. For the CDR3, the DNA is TGCAGCGTGCTTTGGGGGGCCCTGAACACTGAAGCTTTCTTT.